This T cell receptor (beta chain) was sequenced during a study of OX40 agonist ivuxolimab in advanced cancers. About the study: The group had a mean age of around 60 years, ranged from roughly 23 to 90, and was around 82% male.

Produced via immunoSEQ multiplex PCR; TCRdb's table is partial and in-frame only. Of about 21,000 clones listed, more than 70% were seen once; the top ten hold about 10%. This clone was detected only once. Collection of blood occurred at baseline, at cycle 4 day 1, and at cycle 7 day 1. Germline V gene data show CDR1 as WSHSY and CDR2 as SAAADI. The CDR3 has 15 residues. The material was CD4+ or CD8+ T cells sorted from blood, obtained in a trial of the OX40 agonist ivuxolimab. This TCR was recovered from an adult with an advanced solid tumor such as melanoma, head and neck, liver or kidney cancer. The chain uses TRBV10-2 and TRBJ2-5; D perhaps matches TRBD2 (6 bases). The last part of the DNA fits TRBJ2-7 better; the J call may be wrong. Written as DNA, the CDR3 is TGCGCCAGCACTGCTGCGGGTGGGGGGAACTACGAGCAGTACTTC. It is translated as CASTAAGGGNYEQYF.